These T cell receptor beta chains were read from a single sample in a study of shared clonotypes between healthy human individuals. TCRdb's copy holds only in-frame clones and misses some; the assay was immunoSEQ multiplex PCR. The repertoire holds 950,000 to 1,100,000 clones, with 75% to 80% as singletons. Sequenced: memory CD4+ T cells from PBMCs. Receptor source: a young man in good health. Some clones in this sample may be carry-over from other donors' samples. The CDR3 runs from the conserved cysteine through the conserved F or W. Fields, in order: J gene, CDR3 length, V gene, CDR3 protein.

TRBJ2-5	11	TRBV10-3	CAVGQGETQYF
TRBJ2-7	13	TRBV6-5	CASSSGQGTRGHF
TRBJ2-1	15	TRBV7-2	CASSLTGVMVNEQFF
TRBJ2-5	11	TRBV20-1	CSARVKETQYF
TRBJ1-1	13	TRBV5-1	CASSLGDRTLAFF
TRBJ2-1	15	TRBV29-1	CSVGGTSGRYGEQFF
TRBJ2-1	16	TRBV28	CASRTSGSSSYNEQFF
TRBJ1-2	15	TRBV7-9	CASSSNRGQNYGYTF
TRBJ2-3	12	TRBV7-8	CASSLGADTQYF
TRBJ2-7	15	TRBV28	CASSAVTGSSYEQYF
TRBJ1-1	13	TRBV5-1	CASSVTVNTEAFF
TRBJ2-1	16	TRBV27	CASSFLSSGRANEQFF
TRBJ1-5	14	TRBV30	CAWSRVGGNQPQHF
TRBJ2-7	14	TRBV13	CASLQQDLSYEQYF
TRBJ2-2	14	TRBV2	CASRVSRGQGELFF
TRBJ2-4	13	TRBV11-2	CASSGLDRWGQYF
TRBJ2-7	15	TRBV28	CASLSRVGVKGEQYF
TRBJ2-1	15	TRBV29-1	CSVASAGPHTNEQFF
TRBJ1-5	13	TRBV11-2	CATRAGNNQPQHF
TRBJ2-6	15	TRBV5-1	CASSLPSSGANVLTF
TRBJ1-2	13	TRBV7-3	CASSLNGGSGYTF
TRBJ2-1	15	TRBV5-1	CASSSYGTGGYEQFF
TRBJ1-1	14	TRBV5-1	CASSLLGGNTEAFF
TRBJ2-1	13	TRBV7-2	CASSLVGAYEQFF
TRBJ2-7	16	TRBV10-2	CASNTGTIRSSYEQYF
TRBJ1-1	12	TRBV27	CASSFGTGEAFF
TRBJ1-1	12	TRBV28	CASRHRGLEAFF
TRBJ2-7	20	TRBV4-3	CASSQRIPGQGWGSSYEQYF
TRBJ2-7	13	TRBV18	CASSPPSFYEQYF
TRBJ1-5	14	TRBV27	CASSRGGRVEPQHF
TRBJ2-1	15	TRBV4-1	CASSQGQGAHNEQFF
TRBJ2-7	12	TRBV6-1	CASSERLYEQYF
TRBJ2-1	15	TRBV25-1	CASSRTGVLANEQFF